A selection of T cell receptor beta chains follows, all from one sample in a study of T cell responses to AZD1222 COVID-19 vaccine. Sequenced by immunoSEQ multiplex PCR; TCRdb stores in-frame clones only, minus some. This table holds around 120,000 clones, approximately 90% found once. This specimen was peripheral blood, taken 28 days after the second AZD1222 dose. These receptors all stem from an adult who received the AZD1222 COVID-19 vaccine. The CDR3 runs from the conserved cysteine through the conserved F or W. Fields, in order: V gene, J gene, D gene, clone size, CDR3 DNA, CDR3 protein. D genes are given only for firm matches. Rows may omit the clone size; those that give it use once, few, many or a size class.

v_gene: TRBV3-1/TRBV3-2
j_gene: TRBJ1-4
d_gene: -
abundance: -
CDR3nt: TGTGCCAGCAGCCCCGACAGAATCTTAACTAATGAAAAACTGTTTTTT
CDR3aa: CASSPDRILTNEKLFF

v_gene: TRBV3-1/TRBV3-2
j_gene: TRBJ2-4
d_gene: -
abundance: -
CDR3nt: TGTGCCAGCCGCCAGCAGGGGGGCACAAACATTCAGTACTTC
CDR3aa: CASRQQGGTNIQYF

v_gene: TRBV4-2
j_gene: TRBJ2-4
d_gene: TRBD2
abundance: -
CDR3nt: TGTGCCAGCAGCCAAGGACTAGCGGGAGATGACAAGCCGGCCAAAAACATTCAGTACTTC
CDR3aa: CASSQGLAGDDKPAKNIQYF

v_gene: TRBV27
j_gene: TRBJ2-2
d_gene: TRBD1
abundance: -
CDR3nt: TGTGCCAGCAGTTTACCTTGGTGGGACAGGGGATACACCGGGGAGCTGTTTTTT
CDR3aa: CASSLPWWDRGYTGELFF

v_gene: TRBV5-4
j_gene: TRBJ2-2
d_gene: -
abundance: -
CDR3nt: TGTGCCAGCAGCTTGGTTCGGGGGAAGTCCGGGGAGCTGTTTTTT
CDR3aa: CASSLVRGKSGELFF

v_gene: TRBV28
j_gene: TRBJ1-5
d_gene: TRBD1
abundance: -
CDR3nt: TGTGCCAGCAGCCGAGGGACAGATAGCAATCAGCCCCAGCATTTT
CDR3aa: CASSRGTDSNQPQHF

v_gene: TRBV2
j_gene: TRBJ2-3
d_gene: TRBD2
abundance: -
CDR3nt: TGTGCCAGCAGAGCACTAGCGGGGTACACAGATACGCAGTATTTT
CDR3aa: CASRALAGYTDTQYF

v_gene: TRBV11-3
j_gene: TRBJ1-5
d_gene: -
abundance: -
CDR3nt: TGTGCCAGCAGCTTCGACAGGTCTGGGCAGCCCCAGCATTTT
CDR3aa: CASSFDRSGQPQHF

v_gene: TRBV6-6
j_gene: TRBJ2-7
d_gene: -
abundance: -
CDR3nt: TGTGCCAGCAGTTACTCGGACCCCGCGCCCCACGAGCAGTACTTC
CDR3aa: CASSYSDPAPHEQYF

v_gene: TRBV28
j_gene: TRBJ1-5
d_gene: TRBD1
abundance: -
CDR3nt: TGTGCCAGCAGTTTTCCACCAAACGGAGACGCGACAGGGTCGAATCAGCCCCAGCATTTT
CDR3aa: CASSFPPNGDATGSNQPQHF

v_gene: TRBV11-1
j_gene: TRBJ2-7
d_gene: TRBD1
abundance: -
CDR3nt: TGTGCCAGCAGCCGTGGACAGGGGGCCTACGAGCAGTACTTC
CDR3aa: CASSRGQGAYEQYF

v_gene: TRBV5-4
j_gene: TRBJ2-7
d_gene: TRBD1
abundance: once
CDR3nt: TGTGCCAGCAGCTTGACGGGACAGGACTACGAGCAGTACTTC
CDR3aa: CASSLTGQDYEQYF

v_gene: TRBV11-2
j_gene: TRBJ2-3
d_gene: TRBD1
abundance: -
CDR3nt: TGTGCCAGCAGCTTATTGACAGGGGGTTCGGATACGCAGTATTTT
CDR3aa: CASSLLTGGSDTQYF

v_gene: TRBV28
j_gene: TRBJ1-4
d_gene: -
abundance: -
CDR3nt: TGTGCCAGCAGTTTACCAGGGTGGACTAATGAAAAACTGTTTTTT
CDR3aa: CASSLPGWTNEKLFF

v_gene: TRBV2
j_gene: TRBJ1-3
d_gene: -
abundance: -
CDR3nt: TGTGCCAGCAGTGAAGTAGGGGGAAGCGTCTCTGGAAACACCATATATTTT
CDR3aa: CASSEVGGSVSGNTIYF

v_gene: TRBV13
j_gene: TRBJ2-1
d_gene: TRBD2
abundance: -
CDR3nt: TGTGCCAGCAGCTTAGCTAGGCGGCTAGCGGGGGCGAGCTCCTACAATGAGCAGTTCTTC
CDR3aa: CASSLARRLAGASSYNEQFF

v_gene: TRBV10-1
j_gene: TRBJ2-3
d_gene: TRBD2
abundance: -
CDR3nt: TGCGCCAGCAGCGGGGGGTGGAAAGATACGCAGTATTTT
CDR3aa: CASSGGWKDTQYF

v_gene: TRBV27
j_gene: TRBJ1-2
d_gene: -
abundance: -
CDR3nt: TGTGCCAGCAGTTTCTGGACGGGGTCGCGCCCATCTAACTATGGCTACACCTTC
CDR3aa: CASSFWTGSRPSNYGYTF

v_gene: TRBV5-1
j_gene: TRBJ2-6
d_gene: -
abundance: -
CDR3nt: TGCGCCAGCAGCTTGGTCTCGGGGGCTGGGGCCAACGTCCTGACTTTC
CDR3aa: CASSLVSGAGANVLTF

v_gene: TRBV7-2
j_gene: TRBJ2-1
d_gene: TRBD1
abundance: -
CDR3nt: TGTGCCAGCAGCTTAGTGGGACAGGGGGTCGATGAGCAGTTCTTC
CDR3aa: CASSLVGQGVDEQFF

v_gene: TRBV15
j_gene: TRBJ1-2
d_gene: -
abundance: -
CDR3nt: TGTGCCACCAGCAGAGATCCGGGGATCGGGTATGGCTACACCTTC
CDR3aa: CATSRDPGIGYGYTF

v_gene: TRBV5-1
j_gene: TRBJ1-1
d_gene: TRBD1
abundance: -
CDR3nt: TGCGCCAGCAGCCCGGGGACAGGGGGCACTGAAGCTTTCTTT
CDR3aa: CASSPGTGGTEAFF

v_gene: TRBV6-6
j_gene: TRBJ2-1
d_gene: TRBD1
abundance: once
CDR3nt: TGTGCCAGCAGCGCCGGGACAGGGAAATCTGAGCAGTTCTTC
CDR3aa: CASSAGTGKSEQFF

v_gene: TRBV11-2
j_gene: TRBJ1-2
d_gene: -
abundance: -
CDR3nt: TGTGCCAGCAGCTCTAGCCGGGGGATCTATGGCTACACCTTC
CDR3aa: CASSSSRGIYGYTF

v_gene: TRBV12-3/TRBV12-4
j_gene: TRBJ2-1
d_gene: -
abundance: -
CDR3nt: TGTGCCTCCATGGACGGTATCCACAATGAGCAGTTCTTC
CDR3aa: CASMDGIHNEQFF

v_gene: TRBV14
j_gene: TRBJ2-7
d_gene: -
abundance: -
CDR3nt: TGTGCCAGCAGCCAAGTGATGGGCCAGGGGTCCCCCTACGAGCAGTACTTC
CDR3aa: CASSQVMGQGSPYEQYF

v_gene: TRBV6-4
j_gene: TRBJ2-3
d_gene: TRBD2
abundance: -
CDR3nt: TGTGCCAGCAGTGAGGGGACTAGCAGCACAGATACGCAGTATTTT
CDR3aa: CASSEGTSSTDTQYF

v_gene: TRBV28
j_gene: TRBJ2-7
d_gene: TRBD1
abundance: -
CDR3nt: TGTGCCACCAATAAGGGACAGGGGGCACACTACGAGCAGTACTTC
CDR3aa: CATNKGQGAHYEQYF

v_gene: TRBV10-3
j_gene: TRBJ2-1
d_gene: -
abundance: -
CDR3nt: TGTGCCATCAGCTACATGAGCTCCTACAATGAGCAGTTCTTC
CDR3aa: CAISYMSSYNEQFF

v_gene: TRBV3-1/TRBV3-2
j_gene: TRBJ2-2
d_gene: TRBD2
abundance: few
CDR3nt: TGTGCCAGCAGCCAAGTCGAAGGGAGGGGAGCGAAGAACACCGGGGAGCTGTTTTTT
CDR3aa: CASSQVEGRGAKNTGELFF

v_gene: TRBV28
j_gene: TRBJ1-1
d_gene: -
abundance: -
CDR3nt: TGTGCCAGCAGTTTCCGGGAGGGCCGGACTTTCTTT
CDR3aa: CASSFREGRTFF

v_gene: TRBV7-9
j_gene: TRBJ2-7
d_gene: TRBD1
abundance: -
CDR3nt: TGTGCCAGCAGCTTCTCGACTGGACAGGGGGTGGACGAGCAGTACTTC
CDR3aa: CASSFSTGQGVDEQYF

v_gene: TRBV7-9
j_gene: TRBJ1-4
d_gene: -
abundance: -
CDR3nt: TGTGCCAGCAGCGACGACATGGGCGCCAAAGAACTGCTGCAAAAACTGTTTTTT
CDR3aa: CASSDDMGAKELLQKLFF

v_gene: TRBV7-9
j_gene: TRBJ1-3
d_gene: TRBD1
abundance: -
CDR3nt: TGTGCCAGCAGCCCTGGGACAGATCTCTCTGGAAACACCATATATTTT
CDR3aa: CASSPGTDLSGNTIYF

v_gene: TRBV24-1
j_gene: TRBJ2-5
d_gene: -
abundance: once
CDR3nt: TGTGCCACCAGTGATTGGGATGGCAGGGTAGGGACCCAGTACTTC
CDR3aa: CATSDWDGRVGTQYF

v_gene: TRBV28
j_gene: TRBJ2-7
d_gene: TRBD2
abundance: -
CDR3nt: TGTGCCAGCAACATAGCGGGAGCCTCCTACGAGCAGTACTTC
CDR3aa: CASNIAGASYEQYF

v_gene: TRBV24-1
j_gene: TRBJ2-5
d_gene: -
abundance: -
CDR3nt: TGTGCCACCAGTGATTTTCGAGAGACCCAGTACTTC
CDR3aa: CATSDFRETQYF

v_gene: TRBV3-1/TRBV3-2
j_gene: TRBJ2-7
d_gene: TRBD2
abundance: -
CDR3nt: TGTGCCAGCAGTCTAGTCAGCGGGGCCCACTACGAGCAGTACTTC
CDR3aa: CASSLVSGAHYEQYF

v_gene: TRBV7-2
j_gene: TRBJ2-5
d_gene: -
abundance: -
CDR3nt: TGTGCCAGCAGCGGGCCCGGTGAGACCCAGTACTTC
CDR3aa: CASSGPGETQYF

v_gene: TRBV28
j_gene: TRBJ1-5
d_gene: TRBD1
abundance: once
CDR3nt: TGTGCCAGCAGTGGAACCCGGGACAGGGGGGGCAATCAGCCCCAGCATTTT
CDR3aa: CASSGTRDRGGNQPQHF

v_gene: TRBV5-5
j_gene: TRBJ2-7
d_gene: TRBD2
abundance: -
CDR3nt: TGTGCCAGCAGCTTTTCCCCCTCCCCACTAGCGGGAGTCTACGAGCAGTACTTC
CDR3aa: CASSFSPSPLAGVYEQYF

v_gene: TRBV28
j_gene: TRBJ2-2
d_gene: -
abundance: -
CDR3nt: TGTGCCAGCAGTTTATTCGAGGGCGGGGAGCTGTTTTTT
CDR3aa: CASSLFEGGELFF

v_gene: TRBV3-1/TRBV3-2
j_gene: TRBJ2-3
d_gene: -
abundance: -
CDR3nt: TGTGCCAGCAGCCAAGATGCTGGGGTACCTAGCACAGATACGCAGTATTTT
CDR3aa: CASSQDAGVPSTDTQYF

v_gene: TRBV27
j_gene: TRBJ2-7
d_gene: TRBD1
abundance: -
CDR3nt: TGTGCCAGCAGCCTACAGGGGCCGATCATCGGGGAGCAGTACTTC
CDR3aa: CASSLQGPIIGEQYF

v_gene: TRBV24-1
j_gene: TRBJ1-5
d_gene: TRBD1
abundance: -
CDR3nt: TGTGCCACCAGTGACCGGGACAGGAGGGACAGCAATCAGCCCCAGCATTTT
CDR3aa: CATSDRDRRDSNQPQHF

v_gene: TRBV15
j_gene: TRBJ1-5
d_gene: -
abundance: -
CDR3nt: TGTGCCACCAGCAGAGAGCCAGGGGCCTTAAATCAGCCCCAGCATTTT
CDR3aa: CATSREPGALNQPQHF

v_gene: TRBV5-1
j_gene: TRBJ2-7
d_gene: -
abundance: -
CDR3nt: TGCGCCAGCAGCTTGGCCACGGGTAGGAACGAGCAGTACTTC
CDR3aa: CASSLATGRNEQYF

v_gene: TRBV4-2
j_gene: TRBJ2-7
d_gene: -
abundance: once
CDR3nt: TGTGCCAGCAGCCAACCCCCCTACGAGCAGTACTTC
CDR3aa: CASSQPPYEQYF

v_gene: TRBV6-5
j_gene: TRBJ2-1
d_gene: TRBD2
abundance: -
CDR3nt: TGTGCCAGCAGCCTCCTAGCGGCCGGTGACAATGAGCAGTTCTTC
CDR3aa: CASSLLAAGDNEQFF